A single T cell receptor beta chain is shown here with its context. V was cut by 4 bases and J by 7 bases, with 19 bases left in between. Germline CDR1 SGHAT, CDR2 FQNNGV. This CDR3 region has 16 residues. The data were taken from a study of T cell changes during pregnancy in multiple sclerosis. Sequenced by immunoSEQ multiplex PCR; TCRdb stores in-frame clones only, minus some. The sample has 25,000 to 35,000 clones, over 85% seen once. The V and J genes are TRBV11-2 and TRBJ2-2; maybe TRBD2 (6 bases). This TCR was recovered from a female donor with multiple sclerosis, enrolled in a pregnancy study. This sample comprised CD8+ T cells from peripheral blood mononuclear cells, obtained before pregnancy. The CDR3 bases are TGTGCCAGCAGCTCCCCCGGGAGAGGGCGGGGCGGGGAGCTGTTTTTT. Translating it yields CASSSPGRGRGGELFF.